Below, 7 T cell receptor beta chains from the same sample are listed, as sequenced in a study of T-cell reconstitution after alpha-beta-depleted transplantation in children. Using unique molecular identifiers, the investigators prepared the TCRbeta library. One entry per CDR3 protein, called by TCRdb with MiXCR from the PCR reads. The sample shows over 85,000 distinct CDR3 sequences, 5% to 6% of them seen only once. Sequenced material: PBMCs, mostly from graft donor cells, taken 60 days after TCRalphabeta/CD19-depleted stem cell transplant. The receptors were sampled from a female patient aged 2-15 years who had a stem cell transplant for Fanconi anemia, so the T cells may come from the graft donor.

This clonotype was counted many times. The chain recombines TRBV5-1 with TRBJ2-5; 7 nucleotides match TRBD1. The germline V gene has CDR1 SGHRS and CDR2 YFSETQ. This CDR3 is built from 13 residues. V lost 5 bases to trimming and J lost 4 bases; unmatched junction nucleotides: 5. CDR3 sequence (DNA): TGCGCCAGCAGGACAGGGAACTTAGAGACCCAGTACTTC. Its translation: CASRTGNLETQYF. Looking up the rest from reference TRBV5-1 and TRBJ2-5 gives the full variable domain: KAGVTQTPRYLIKTRGQQVTLSCSPISGHRSVSWYQQTPGQGLQFLFEYFSETQRNKGNFPGRFSGRQFSNSRSEMNVSTLELGDSALYLCASRTGNLETQYFGPGTRLLVL.

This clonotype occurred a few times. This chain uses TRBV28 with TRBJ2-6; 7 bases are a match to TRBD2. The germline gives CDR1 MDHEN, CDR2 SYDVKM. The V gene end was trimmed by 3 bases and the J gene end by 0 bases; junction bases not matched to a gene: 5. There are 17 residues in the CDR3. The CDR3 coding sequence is TGTGCCAGCAGTTTGGGGACTATTTTCTCTGGGGCCAACGTCCTGACTTTC. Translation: CASSLGTIFSGANVLTF. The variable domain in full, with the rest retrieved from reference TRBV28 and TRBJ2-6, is DVKVTQSSRYLVKRTGEKVFLECVQDMDHENMFWYRQDPGLGLRLIYFSYDVKMKEKGDIPEGYSVSREKKERFSLILESASTNQTSMYLCASSLGTIFSGANVLTFGAGSRLTVL.

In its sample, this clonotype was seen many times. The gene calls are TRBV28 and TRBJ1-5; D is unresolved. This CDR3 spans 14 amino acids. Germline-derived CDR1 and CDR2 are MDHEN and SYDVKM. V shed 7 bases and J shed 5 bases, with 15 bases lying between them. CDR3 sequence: CASNPAQRDQPQHF. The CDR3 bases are TGTGCCAGCAATCCTGCCCAGCGAGATCAGCCCCAGCATTTT. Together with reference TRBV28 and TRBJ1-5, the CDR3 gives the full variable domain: DVKVTQSSRYLVKRTGEKVFLECVQDMDHENMFWYRQDPGLGLRLIYFSYDVKMKEKGDIPEGYSVSREKKERFSLILESASTNQTSMYLCASNPAQRDQPQHFGDGTRLSIL.

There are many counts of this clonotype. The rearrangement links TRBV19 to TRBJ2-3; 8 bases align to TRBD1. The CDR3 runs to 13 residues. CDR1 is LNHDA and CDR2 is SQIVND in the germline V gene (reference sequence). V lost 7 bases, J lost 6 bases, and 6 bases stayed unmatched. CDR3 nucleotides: TGTGCCAGTAACGCACAGGGGGGTGATACGCAGTATTTT. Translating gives CASNAQGGDTQYF.

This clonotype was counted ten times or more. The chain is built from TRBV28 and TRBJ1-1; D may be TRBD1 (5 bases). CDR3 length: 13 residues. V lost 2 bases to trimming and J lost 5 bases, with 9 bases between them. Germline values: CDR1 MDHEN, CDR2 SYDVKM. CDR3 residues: CASSLGTKTEAFF. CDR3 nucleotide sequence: TGTGCCAGCAGTTTAGGGACGAAGACTGAAGCTTTCTTT. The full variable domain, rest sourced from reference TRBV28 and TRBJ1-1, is DVKVTQSSRYLVKRTGEKVFLECVQDMDHENMFWYRQDPGLGLRLIYFSYDVKMKEKGDIPEGYSVSREKKERFSLILESASTNQTSMYLCASSLGTKTEAFFGQGTRLTVV.

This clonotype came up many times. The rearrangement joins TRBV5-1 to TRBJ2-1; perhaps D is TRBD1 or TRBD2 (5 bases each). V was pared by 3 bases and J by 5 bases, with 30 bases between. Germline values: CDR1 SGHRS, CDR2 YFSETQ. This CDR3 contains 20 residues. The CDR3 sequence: CASSSTGQTRTGGGNNEQFF. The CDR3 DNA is TGCGCCAGCAGCTCGACGGGGCAGACCAGGACCGGCGGAGGAAACAATGAGCAGTTCTTC.

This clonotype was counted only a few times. DNA of the CDR3: TGTGCCAGCGGGGGCGGGTTACCCTACGAGCAGTACTTC. It yields the protein CASGGGLPYEQYF. The V call is TRBV28, the J call TRBJ2-7; maybe TRBD1 (6 bases). This CDR3 spans 13 amino acids. Germline V gene data show CDR1 as MDHEN and CDR2 as SYDVKM. V shed 8 bases and J shed 2 bases, with 13 bases lying between them. The full variable domain, completed using reference TRBV28 and TRBJ2-7, is DVKVTQSSRYLVKRTGEKVFLECVQDMDHENMFWYRQDPGLGLRLIYFSYDVKMKEKGDIPEGYSVSREKKERFSLILESASTNQTSMYLCASGGGLPYEQYFGPGTRLTVT.